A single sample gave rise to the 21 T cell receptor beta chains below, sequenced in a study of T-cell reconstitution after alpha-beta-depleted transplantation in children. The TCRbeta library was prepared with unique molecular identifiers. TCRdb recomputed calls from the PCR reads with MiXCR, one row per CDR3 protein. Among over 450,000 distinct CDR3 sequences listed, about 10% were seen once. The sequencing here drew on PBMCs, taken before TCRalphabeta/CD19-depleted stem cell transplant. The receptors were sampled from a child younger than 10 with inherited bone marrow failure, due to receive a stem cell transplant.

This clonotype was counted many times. Here the CDR3 reads CSVTHSQVDEQYF. Here the CDR3 DNA reads TGCAGCGTCACCCACAGTCAGGTCGACGAGCAGTACTTC. The V and J genes are TRBV29-1 and TRBJ2-7, with D uncertain. CDR3 size: 13 residues. Trimming left V 6 bases short and J 5 bases short, with 17 bases between. Germline lookup yields CDR1 SQVTM and CDR2 ANQGSEA.

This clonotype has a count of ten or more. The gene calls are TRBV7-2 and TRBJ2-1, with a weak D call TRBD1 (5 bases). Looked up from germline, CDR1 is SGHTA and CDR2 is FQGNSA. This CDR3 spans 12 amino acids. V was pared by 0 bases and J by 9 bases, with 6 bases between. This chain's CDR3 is CASSLARVEQFF. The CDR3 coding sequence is TGTGCCAGCAGCTTAGCCAGGGTTGAGCAGTTCTTC.

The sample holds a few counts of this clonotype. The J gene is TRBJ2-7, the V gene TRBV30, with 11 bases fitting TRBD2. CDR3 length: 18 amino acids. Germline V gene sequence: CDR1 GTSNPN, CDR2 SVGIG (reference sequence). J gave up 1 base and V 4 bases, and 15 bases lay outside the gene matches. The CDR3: CAWTGTSGKNGRSYEQYF. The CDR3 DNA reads TGTGCCTGGACAGGGACTAGCGGAAAAAATGGGAGATCCTACGAGCAGTACTTC.

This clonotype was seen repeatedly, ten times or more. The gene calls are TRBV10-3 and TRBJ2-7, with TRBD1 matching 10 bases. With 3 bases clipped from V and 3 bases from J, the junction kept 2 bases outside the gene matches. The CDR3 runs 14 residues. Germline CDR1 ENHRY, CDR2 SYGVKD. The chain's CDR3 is CAISDRDRGYEQYF. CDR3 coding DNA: TGTGCCATCAGTGACCGGGACAGGGGCTACGAGCAGTACTTC.

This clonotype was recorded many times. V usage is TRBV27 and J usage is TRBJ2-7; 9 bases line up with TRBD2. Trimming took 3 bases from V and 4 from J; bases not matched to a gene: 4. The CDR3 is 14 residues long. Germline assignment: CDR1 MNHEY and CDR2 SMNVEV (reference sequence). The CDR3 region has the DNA TGTGCCAGCAGTTTTAGCGGGAGTATTTACGAGCAGTACTTC. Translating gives CASSFSGSIYEQYF.

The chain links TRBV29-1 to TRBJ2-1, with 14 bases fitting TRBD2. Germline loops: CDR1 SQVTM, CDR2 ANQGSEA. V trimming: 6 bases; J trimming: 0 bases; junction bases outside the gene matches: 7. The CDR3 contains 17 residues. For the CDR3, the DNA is TGCAGCGTCCAGGGACTAGCGGGAGCGAGCTCCTACAATGAGCAGTTCTTC. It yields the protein CSVQGLAGASSYNEQFF.

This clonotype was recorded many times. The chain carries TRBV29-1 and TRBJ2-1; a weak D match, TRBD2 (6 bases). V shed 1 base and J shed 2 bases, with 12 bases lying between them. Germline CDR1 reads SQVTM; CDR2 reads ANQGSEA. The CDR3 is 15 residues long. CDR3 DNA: TGCAGCGTTGAAGTGGCGGGACCCCCCTACAATGAGCAGTTCTTC. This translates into CSVEVAGPPYNEQFF.

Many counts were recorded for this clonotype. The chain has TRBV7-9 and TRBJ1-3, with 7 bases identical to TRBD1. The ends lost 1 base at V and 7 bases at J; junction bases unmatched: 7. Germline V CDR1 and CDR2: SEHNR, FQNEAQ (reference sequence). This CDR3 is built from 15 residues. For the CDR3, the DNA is TGTGCCAGCAGCTTAGGAGGGGGCCTCCGGAACACCATATATTTT. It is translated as CASSLGGGLRNTIYF.

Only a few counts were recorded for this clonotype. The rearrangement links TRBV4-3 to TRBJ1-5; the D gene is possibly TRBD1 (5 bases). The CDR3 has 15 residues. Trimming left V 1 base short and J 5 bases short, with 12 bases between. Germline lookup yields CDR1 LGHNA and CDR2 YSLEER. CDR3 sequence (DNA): TGCGCCAGCAGCCAAGTCCATTCGGGGCATCAGCCCCAGCATTTT. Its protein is CASSQVHSGHQPQHF.

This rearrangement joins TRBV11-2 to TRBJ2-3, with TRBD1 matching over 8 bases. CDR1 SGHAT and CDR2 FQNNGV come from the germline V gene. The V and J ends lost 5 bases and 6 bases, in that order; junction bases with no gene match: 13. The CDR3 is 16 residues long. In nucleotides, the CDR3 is TGTGCCAGCAGCCCTGTAGTCAGGGGGCTGGGGGATACGCAGTATTTT. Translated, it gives CASSPVVRGLGDTQYF.

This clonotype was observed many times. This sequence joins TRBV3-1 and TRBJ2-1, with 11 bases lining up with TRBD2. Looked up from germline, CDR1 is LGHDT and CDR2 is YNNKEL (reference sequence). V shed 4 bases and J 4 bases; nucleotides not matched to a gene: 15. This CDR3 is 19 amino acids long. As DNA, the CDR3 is TGTGCCAGCAGCCCTCGACTAGCGGGACCCTCAAAAAAATACAATGAGCAGTTCTTC. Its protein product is CASSPRLAGPSKKYNEQFF.

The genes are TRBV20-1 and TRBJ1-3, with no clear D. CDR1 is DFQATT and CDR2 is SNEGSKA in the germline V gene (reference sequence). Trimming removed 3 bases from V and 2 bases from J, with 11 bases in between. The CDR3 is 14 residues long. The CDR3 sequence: CSARSQLPGNTIYF. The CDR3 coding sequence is TGCAGTGCTAGGAGCCAGCTTCCTGGAAACACCATATATTTT.

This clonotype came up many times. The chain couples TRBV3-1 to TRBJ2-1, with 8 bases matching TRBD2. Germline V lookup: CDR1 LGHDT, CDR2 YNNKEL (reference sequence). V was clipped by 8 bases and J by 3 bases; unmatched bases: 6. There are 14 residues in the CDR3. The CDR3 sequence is CASCGSGSYNEQFF. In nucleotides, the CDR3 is TGTGCCAGCTGTGGGAGCGGGAGCTACAATGAGCAGTTCTTC.

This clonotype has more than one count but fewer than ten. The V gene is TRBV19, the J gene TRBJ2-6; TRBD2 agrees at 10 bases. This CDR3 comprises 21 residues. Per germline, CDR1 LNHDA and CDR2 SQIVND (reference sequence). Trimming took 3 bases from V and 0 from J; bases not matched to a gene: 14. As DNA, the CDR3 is TGTGCCAGTAGTATTTGGGGCGTATTAGCGGGAGGAATCTCTGGGGCCAACGTCCTGACTTTC. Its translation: CASSIWGVLAGGISGANVLTF.

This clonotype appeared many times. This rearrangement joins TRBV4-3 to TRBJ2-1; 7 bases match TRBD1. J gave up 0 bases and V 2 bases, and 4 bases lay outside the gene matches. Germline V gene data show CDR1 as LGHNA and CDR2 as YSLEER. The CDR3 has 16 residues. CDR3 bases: TGCGCCAGCAGCCAAAGGGGGCAGAGCTCCTACAATGAGCAGTTCTTC. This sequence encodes CASSQRGQSSYNEQFF.

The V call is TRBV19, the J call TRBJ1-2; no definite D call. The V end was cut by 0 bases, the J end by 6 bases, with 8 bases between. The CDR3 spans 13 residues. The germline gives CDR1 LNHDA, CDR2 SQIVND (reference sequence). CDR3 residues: CASSIDPADGYTF. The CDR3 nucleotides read TGTGCCAGTAGTATAGATCCGGCAGATGGCTACACCTTC.

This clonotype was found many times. CDR3: CASSLEVGDDTYEQYF. The CDR3 bases are TGTGCCAGCAGCTTAGAGGTGGGGGACGATACCTACGAGCAGTACTTC. The rearrangement links TRBV11-2 to TRBJ2-7; D possibly uses TRBD1 or TRBD2 (5 bases each). This CDR3 is built from 16 residues. Between the trimmed V and J ends, which lost 0 bases and 2 bases, there was a span of 14 bases. CDR1 is SGHAT, CDR2 FQNNGV, per germline.

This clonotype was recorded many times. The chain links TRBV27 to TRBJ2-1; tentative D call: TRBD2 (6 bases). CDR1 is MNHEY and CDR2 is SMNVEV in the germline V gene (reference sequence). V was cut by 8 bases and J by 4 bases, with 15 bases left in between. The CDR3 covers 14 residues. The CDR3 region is CASGNGRGYNEQFF. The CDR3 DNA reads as TGTGCCAGCGGCAACGGGAGAGGTTACAATGAGCAGTTCTTC.

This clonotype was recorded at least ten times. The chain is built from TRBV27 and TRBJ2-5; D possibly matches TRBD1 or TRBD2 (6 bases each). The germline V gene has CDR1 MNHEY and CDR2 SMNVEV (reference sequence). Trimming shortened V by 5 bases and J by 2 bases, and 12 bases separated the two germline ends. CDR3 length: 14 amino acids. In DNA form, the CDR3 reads TGTGCCAGCAGTGATATAGGGGGGCAAGAGACCCAGTACTTC. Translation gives CASSDIGGQETQYF.

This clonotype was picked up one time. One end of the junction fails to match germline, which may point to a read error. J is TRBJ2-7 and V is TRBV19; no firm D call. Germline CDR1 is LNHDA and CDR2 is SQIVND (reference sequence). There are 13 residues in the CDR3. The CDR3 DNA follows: TGTGCCAGTAGTATAGATCTCAGGTACGACCAGTACTTC. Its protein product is CASSIDLRYDQYF.

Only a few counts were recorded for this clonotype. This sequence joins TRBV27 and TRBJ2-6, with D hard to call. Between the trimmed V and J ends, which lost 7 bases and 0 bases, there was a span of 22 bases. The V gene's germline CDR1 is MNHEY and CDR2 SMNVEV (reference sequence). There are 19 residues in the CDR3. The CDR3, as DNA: TGTGCCAGCACCCCTCTTCCAGGATTCAATCCCTCTGGGGCCAACGTCCTGACTTTC. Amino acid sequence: CASTPLPGFNPSGANVLTF. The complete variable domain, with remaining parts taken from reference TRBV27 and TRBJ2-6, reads EAQVTQNPRYLITVTGKKLTVTCSQNMNHEYMSWYRQDPGLGLRQIYYSMNVEVTDKGDVPEGYKVSRKEKRNFPLILESPSPNQTSLYFCASTPLPGFNPSGANVLTFGAGSRLTVL.